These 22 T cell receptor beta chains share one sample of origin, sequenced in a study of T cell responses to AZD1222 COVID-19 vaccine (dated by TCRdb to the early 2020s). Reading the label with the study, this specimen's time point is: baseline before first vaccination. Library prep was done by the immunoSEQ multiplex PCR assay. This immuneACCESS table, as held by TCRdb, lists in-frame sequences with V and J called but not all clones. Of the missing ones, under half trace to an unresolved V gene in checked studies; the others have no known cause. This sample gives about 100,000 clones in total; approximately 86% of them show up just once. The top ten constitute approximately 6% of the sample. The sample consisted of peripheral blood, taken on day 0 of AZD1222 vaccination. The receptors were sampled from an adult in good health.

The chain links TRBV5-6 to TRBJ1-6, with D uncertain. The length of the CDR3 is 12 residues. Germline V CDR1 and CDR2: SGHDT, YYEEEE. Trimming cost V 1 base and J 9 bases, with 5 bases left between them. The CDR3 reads CASSLLLSPLHF. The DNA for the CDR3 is TGTGCCAGCAGCTTGCTCCTTTCACCCCTCCACTTT.

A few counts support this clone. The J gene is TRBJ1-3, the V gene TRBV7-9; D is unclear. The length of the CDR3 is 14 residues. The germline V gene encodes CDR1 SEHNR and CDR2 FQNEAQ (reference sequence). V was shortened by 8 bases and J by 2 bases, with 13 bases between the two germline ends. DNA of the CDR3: TGTGCCAGCGACATTCGGGGTACTGGAAACACCATATATTTT. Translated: CASDIRGTGNTIYF.

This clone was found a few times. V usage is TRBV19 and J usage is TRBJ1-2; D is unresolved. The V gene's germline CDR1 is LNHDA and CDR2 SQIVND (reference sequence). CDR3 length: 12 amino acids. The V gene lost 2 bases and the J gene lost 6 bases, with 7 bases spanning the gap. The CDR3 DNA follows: TGTGCCAGTAGTATACGGAGGGATGGCTACACCTTC. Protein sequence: CASSIRRDGYTF.

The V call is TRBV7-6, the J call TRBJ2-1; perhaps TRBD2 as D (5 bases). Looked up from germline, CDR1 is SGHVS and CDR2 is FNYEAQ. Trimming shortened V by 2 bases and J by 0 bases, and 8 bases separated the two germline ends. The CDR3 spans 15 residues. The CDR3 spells CASSLYGSSYNEQFF. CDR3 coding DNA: TGTGCCAGCAGCTTATATGGGAGCTCCTACAATGAGCAGTTCTTC.

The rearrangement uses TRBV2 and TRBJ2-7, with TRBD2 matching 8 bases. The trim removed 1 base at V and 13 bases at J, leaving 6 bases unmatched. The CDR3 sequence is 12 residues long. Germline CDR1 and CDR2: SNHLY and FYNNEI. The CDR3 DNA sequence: TGTGCCAGCAGTGAAGGGCCCGGGACTAGATACTTC. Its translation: CASSEGPGTRYF.

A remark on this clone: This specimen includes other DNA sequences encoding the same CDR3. The CDR3 region is CASSLDGRGYEQYF. CDR3 bases: TGCGCCAGCAGCTTGGATGGTAGGGGTTACGAGCAGTACTTC. The chain employs TRBV5-1 and TRBJ2-7; D might be TRBD1 (5 bases). The V gene lost 0 bases and the J gene lost 4 bases, with 11 bases spanning the gap. The CDR3 contains 14 residues. Germline V lookup: CDR1 SGHRS, CDR2 YFSETQ.

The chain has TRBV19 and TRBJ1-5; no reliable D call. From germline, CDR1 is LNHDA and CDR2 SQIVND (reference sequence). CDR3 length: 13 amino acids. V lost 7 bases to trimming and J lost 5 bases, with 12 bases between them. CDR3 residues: CASTATEDQPQHF. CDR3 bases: TGTGCCAGTACCGCTACGGAGGATCAGCCCCAGCATTTT.

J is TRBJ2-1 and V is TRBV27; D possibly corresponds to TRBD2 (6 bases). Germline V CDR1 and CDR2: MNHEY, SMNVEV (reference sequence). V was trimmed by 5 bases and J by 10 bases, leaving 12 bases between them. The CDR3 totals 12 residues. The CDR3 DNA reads TGTGCCAGCAGTCGCCCCGGGGGAGAGCAGTTCTTC. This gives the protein CASSRPGGEQFF.

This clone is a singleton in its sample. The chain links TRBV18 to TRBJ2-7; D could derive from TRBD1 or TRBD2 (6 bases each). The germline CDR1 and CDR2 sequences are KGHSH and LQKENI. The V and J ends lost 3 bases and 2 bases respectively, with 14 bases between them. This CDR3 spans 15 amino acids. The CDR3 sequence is CASSPAQGGPYEQYF. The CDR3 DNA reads TGTGCCAGCTCACCCGCCCAAGGGGGGCCCTACGAGCAGTACTTC.

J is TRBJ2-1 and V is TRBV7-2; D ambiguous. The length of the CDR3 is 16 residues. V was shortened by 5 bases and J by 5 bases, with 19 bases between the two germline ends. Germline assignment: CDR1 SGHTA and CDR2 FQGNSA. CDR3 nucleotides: TGTGCCAGCAGCCCAACTCCCCGAAGCCATAACAATGAGCAGTTCTTC. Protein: CASSPTPRSHNNEQFF.

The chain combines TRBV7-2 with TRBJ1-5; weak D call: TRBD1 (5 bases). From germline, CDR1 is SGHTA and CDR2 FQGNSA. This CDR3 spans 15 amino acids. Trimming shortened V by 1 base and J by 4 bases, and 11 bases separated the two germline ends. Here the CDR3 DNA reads TGTGCCAGCAGCTTAGTGAGACAGCAAAATCAGCCCCAGCATTTT. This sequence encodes CASSLVRQQNQPQHF. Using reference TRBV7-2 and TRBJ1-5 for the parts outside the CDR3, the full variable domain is GAGVSQSPSNKVTEKGKDVELRCDPISGHTALYWYRQSLGQGLEFLIYFQGNSAPDKSGLPSDRFSAERTGGSVSTLTIQRTQQEDSAVYLCASSLVRQQNQPQHFGDGTRLSIL.

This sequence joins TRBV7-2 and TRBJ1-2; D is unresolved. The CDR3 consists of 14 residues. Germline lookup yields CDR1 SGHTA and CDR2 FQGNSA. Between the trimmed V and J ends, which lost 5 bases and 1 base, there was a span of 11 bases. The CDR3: CASSPTLNNYGYTF. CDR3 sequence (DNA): TGTGCCAGCAGCCCGACCCTCAATAACTATGGCTACACCTTC.

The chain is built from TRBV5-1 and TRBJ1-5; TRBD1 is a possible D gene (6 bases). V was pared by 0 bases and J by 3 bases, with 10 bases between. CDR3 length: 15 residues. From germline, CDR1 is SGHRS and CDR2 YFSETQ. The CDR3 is CASSLASGDNQPQHF. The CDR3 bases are TGCGCCAGCAGCTTGGCTTCAGGGGACAATCAGCCCCAGCATTTT.

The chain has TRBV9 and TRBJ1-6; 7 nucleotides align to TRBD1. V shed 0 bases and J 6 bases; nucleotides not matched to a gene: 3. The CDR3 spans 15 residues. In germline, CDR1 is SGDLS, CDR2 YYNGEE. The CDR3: CASSVAGQFNSPLHF. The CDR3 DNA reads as TGTGCCAGCAGCGTAGCGGGACAGTTTAATTCACCCCTCCACTTT.

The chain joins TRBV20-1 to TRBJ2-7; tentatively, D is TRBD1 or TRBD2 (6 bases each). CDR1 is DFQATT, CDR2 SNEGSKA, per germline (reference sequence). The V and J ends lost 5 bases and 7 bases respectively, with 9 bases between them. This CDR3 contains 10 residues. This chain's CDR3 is CSAGGTEQYF. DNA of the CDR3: TGCAGTGCTGGGGGGACAGAGCAGTACTTC.

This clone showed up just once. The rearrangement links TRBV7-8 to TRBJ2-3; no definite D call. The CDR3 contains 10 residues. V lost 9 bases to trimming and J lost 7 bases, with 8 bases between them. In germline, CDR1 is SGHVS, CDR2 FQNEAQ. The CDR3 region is CARMRYTQYF. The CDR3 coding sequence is TGTGCCAGGATGCGATATACGCAGTATTTT.

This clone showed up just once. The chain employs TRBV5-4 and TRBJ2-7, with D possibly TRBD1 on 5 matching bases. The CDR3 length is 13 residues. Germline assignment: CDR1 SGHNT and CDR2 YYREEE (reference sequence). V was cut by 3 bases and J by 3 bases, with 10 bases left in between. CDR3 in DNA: TGTGCCAGCAGCTCAGGGATAGGCTACGAGCAGTACTTC. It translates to CASSSGIGYEQYF.

CDR3 amino acids: CASSPELHANTEAFF. DNA of the CDR3: TGTGCCAGCAGTCCCGAACTTCACGCGAACACTGAAGCTTTCTTT. The chain is built from TRBV6-5 and TRBJ1-1; no definite D call. The CDR3 length is 15 residues. Germline V gene lookup returns CDR1 MNHEY and CDR2 SVGAGI. Trimming stripped 5 bases from V and 1 base from J, with 14 bases between.

The CDR3 sequence is CASSYVGQGVEQYF. The CDR3 DNA reads as TGTGCCAGCAGTTACGTGGGACAGGGCGTGGAGCAGTACTTC. This chain uses TRBV6-2 or TRBV6-3 with TRBJ2-7; 9 bases align to TRBD1. With 2 bases clipped from V and 7 bases from J, the junction kept 6 bases outside the gene matches. The CDR3 is made up of 14 amino acids. CDR1 and CDR2 (germline): MNHEY, SVGEGT.

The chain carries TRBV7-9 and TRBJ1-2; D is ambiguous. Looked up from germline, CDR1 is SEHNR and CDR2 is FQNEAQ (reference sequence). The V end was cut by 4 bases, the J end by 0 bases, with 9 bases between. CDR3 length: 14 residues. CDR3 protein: CASSSQVPNYGYTF. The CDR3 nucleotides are TGTGCCAGCAGCTCTCAAGTCCCTAACTATGGCTACACCTTC.

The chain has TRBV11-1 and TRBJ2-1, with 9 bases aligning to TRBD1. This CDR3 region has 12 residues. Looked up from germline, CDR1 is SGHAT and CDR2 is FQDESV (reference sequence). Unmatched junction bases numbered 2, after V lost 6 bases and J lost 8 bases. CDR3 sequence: CASSRDRDEQFF. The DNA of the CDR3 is TGTGCCAGCAGTAGGGACAGGGATGAGCAGTTCTTC. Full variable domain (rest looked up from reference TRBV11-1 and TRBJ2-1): EAEVAQSPRYKITEKSQAVAFWCDPISGHATLYWYRQILGQGPELLVQFQDESVVDDSQLPKDRFSAERLKGVDSTLKIQPAELGDSAMYLCASSRDRDEQFFGPGTRLTVL.

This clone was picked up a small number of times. Written as DNA, the CDR3 is TGTGCCTGGAGTAATCCCTTTGGGACAGCCACCTCCCATGGCTACACCTTC. It is translated as CAWSNPFGTATSHGYTF. V and J are TRBV30 and TRBJ1-2; the match to TRBD1 covers 7 bases. Germline V gives CDR1 GTSNPN, CDR2 SVGIG (reference sequence). With 2 bases clipped from V and 6 bases from J, the junction kept 18 bases outside the gene matches. The CDR3 spans 17 residues.